One and the same sample provided the 4 T cell receptor beta chains below, sequenced in a study of CD8 T cells in ankylosing spondylitis (dated by TCRdb to about 2017). The library came from 5' RACE. The reads were generated on an Illumina HiSeq 2500. The public reads were reanalyzed by TCRdb: fastp trimming at Q25, MiXCR alignment, in-frame beta chains only. CDR3 protein duplicates are merged, each entry listing the most common genes and DNA. The sample yields 8,400 or so distinct CDR3 sequences; around 4.2% were counted once. The ten largest clones take up under 11% of the sample. Sequencing was carried out using blood, either unsorted or a sorted T cell fraction (not recorded which). These receptors were collected from a female donor with ankylosing spondylitis or in good health (not recorded which).

In its sample, this clonotype was seen a few times. The rearrangement joins TRBV9 to TRBJ2-3; 7 bases are shared with TRBD2. The CDR3 sequence is 14 residues long. Per the germline V gene, CDR1 is SGDLS and CDR2 is YYNGEE. V was clipped by 4 bases and J by 4 bases; unmatched bases: 6. The CDR3: CASSPGLGADTQYF. CDR3 in DNA: TGTGCCAGCAGCCCCGGACTAGGCGCAGATACGCAGTATTTT.

This clonotype appeared many times. The rearrangement links TRBV9 to TRBJ1-2; 7 positions agree with TRBD1. Trimming at V came to 2 bases and at J to 7 bases, leaving 11 bases not matched to a gene. CDR1 is SGDLS and CDR2 is YYNGEE in the germline V gene. The CDR3 totals 15 residues. The CDR3 DNA reads TGTGCCAGCAGCGTCACAGGGGCAACGGGTTTTGGCTACACCTTC. Amino acid sequence: CASSVTGATGFGYTF.

Many counts were recorded for this clonotype. Here the CDR3 DNA reads TGTGCCAGCAAGTCGGGGGGCGCGGATGGCTACACCTTC. This sequence encodes CASKSGGADGYTF. This chain joins TRBV9 and TRBJ1-2, with D possibly matching TRBD1 (6 bases). V was clipped by 6 bases and J by 6 bases, with 15 bases between them. From germline, CDR1 is SGDLS and CDR2 YYNGEE. CDR3 size: 13 residues.

In its sample, this clonotype ranks as medium-sized. The chain has TRBV9 and TRBJ2-3; the D is unclear. Germline V gene lookup returns CDR1 SGDLS and CDR2 YYNGEE. This CDR3 region has 15 residues. V was shortened by 0 bases and J by 4 bases, with 12 bases between the two germline ends. This CDR3 reads CASSVGEALPDTQYF. The CDR3 bases are TGTGCCAGCAGCGTAGGAGAGGCTCTGCCAGATACGCAGTATTTT.